The 24 T cell receptor beta chains reported below all come from one sample, sequenced in a study of T-cell memory formation after mild COVID-19. TCRdb ran MiXCR on the 5' RACE reads and lists one entry per CDR3 protein. The table has hundreds of thousands of distinct CDR3 sequences, approximately 13% seen once. The sample consisted of PBMCs or a T cell subset sorted from them (not recorded which). The receptors originated from a man between 18 and 35 years old who had mild COVID-19 (a few samples of this study predate the infection). Cell type and time point are not known.

This clonotype was observed at least ten times. The CDR3 sequence: CASSQVAGNTGELFF. CDR3 DNA: TGCGCCAGCAGCCAAGTAGCAGGGAACACCGGGGAGCTGTTTTTT. The chain recombines TRBV4-1 with TRBJ2-2; no reliable D call. This CDR3 is built from 15 residues. V lost 1 base and J lost 1, with 7 bases in between. Germline V gene sequence: CDR1 MGHRA, CDR2 YSYEKL.

The V call is TRBV28, the J call TRBJ2-3; 8 positions agree with TRBD1. Germline CDR1 and CDR2: MDHEN and SYDVKM. This CDR3 is 14 amino acids long. Losses at the gene ends were 8 bases for V and 2 bases for J; bases not matched to a gene: 6. In DNA form, the CDR3 reads TGTGCCAGCCGCGGGACAGGCTTCACAGATACGCAGTATTTT. Protein product: CASRGTGFTDTQYF.

This clonotype was observed at least ten times. The chain recombines TRBV4-3 with TRBJ2-3; possibly TRBD1 for D (6 bases). The CDR3 is 14 residues long. Between the trimmed V and J ends, which lost 3 bases and 0 bases, there was a span of 7 bases. The germline V gene has CDR1 LGHNA and CDR2 YSLEER. The CDR3 DNA sequence: TGCGCCAGCAGCCAGGGGGCTAGCACAGATACGCAGTATTTT. Its translation is CASSQGASTDTQYF.

Ten or more counts support this clonotype. In DNA, the CDR3 is TGTGCCAGTACAGCTACGAGCTCCTACGAGCAGTACTTC. Translating gives CASTATSSYEQYF. The chain carries TRBV7-2 and TRBJ2-7; D gene unclear. The V gene lost 9 bases and the J gene lost 0 bases, with 12 bases spanning the gap. CDR1 is SGHTA, CDR2 FQGNSA, per germline. The CDR3 is made up of 13 amino acids. The full variable domain, with the rest looked up from reference TRBV7-2 and TRBJ2-7, is GAGVSQSPSNKVTEKGKDVELRCDPISGHTALYWYRQSLGQGLEFLIYFQGNSAPDKSGLPSDRFSAERTGGSVSTLTIQRTQQEDSAVYLCASTATSSYEQYFGPGTRLTVT.

The CDR3 coding sequence is TGCAGTGCTAGTTGGACCCCGGGAGATACGCAGTATTTT. This sequence encodes CSASWTPGDTQYF. This chain connects TRBV20-1 to TRBJ2-3; no reliable D call. From germline, CDR1 is DFQATT and CDR2 SNEGSKA (reference sequence). V lost 3 bases and J lost 5, with 12 bases in between. The CDR3 runs 13 residues.

This clonotype was observed a few times. The genes are TRBV20-1 and TRBJ2-1; D not certain. The CDR3 sequence is 11 residues long. V lost 5 bases and J 4 bases, leaving 6 bases between the germline ends. Germline V gene sequence: CDR1 DFQATT, CDR2 SNEGSKA (reference sequence). The CDR3 region has the DNA TGCAGTGCTCCTCTTTACAATGAGCAGTTCTTC. This translates into CSAPLYNEQFF.

This clonotype was counted ten times or more. This rearrangement joins TRBV4-3 to TRBJ2-3, with 7 positions matching TRBD2. The trim removed 0 bases at V and 2 bases at J, leaving 14 bases unmatched. The CDR3 has 19 residues. CDR1 LGHNA and CDR2 YSLEER come from the germline V gene. For the CDR3, the DNA is TGCGCCAGCAGCCAAGAATTACTGAGCGCTAGCGGATACACAGATACGCAGTATTTT. It encodes CASSQELLSASGYTDTQYF.

The chain couples TRBV12-3 or TRBV12-4 to TRBJ1-6; a weak D match, TRBD1 (6 bases). This CDR3 spans 14 amino acids. Trimming removed 2 bases from V and 11 bases from J, with 13 bases in between. The CDR3 nucleotides are TGTGCCAGCAGTTTAAACGGGGGCGTAGCACCCCTCCACTTT. This translates into CASSLNGGVAPLHF.

J is TRBJ1-5 and V is TRBV9; D ambiguous. CDR1 and CDR2 from the germline V gene are SGDLS and YYNGEE. This CDR3 spans 15 amino acids. The germline V and J ends were trimmed by 0 bases and 0 bases, with 7 bases remaining between them. CDR3 DNA sequence: TGTGCCAGCAGCGTAGACAGTTATAGCAATCAGCCCCAGCATTTT. Translating gives CASSVDSYSNQPQHF.

A few counts support this clonotype. This sequence joins TRBV7-9 and TRBJ2-5; D not certain. The germline V gene encodes CDR1 SEHNR and CDR2 FQNEAQ (reference sequence). Trimming shortened V by 6 bases and J by 5 bases, and 10 bases separated the two germline ends. The CDR3 is made up of 12 amino acids. CDR3 nucleotide sequence: TGTGCCAGCAGGTCTATCAGGGAGACCCAGTACTTC. Translation: CASRSIRETQYF.

Only a few counts were recorded for this clonotype. This sequence joins TRBV28 and TRBJ2-2; 10 bases match TRBD1. The germline V gene has CDR1 MDHEN and CDR2 SYDVKM. V trimming: 1 base; J trimming: 4 bases; junction bases outside the gene matches: 3. This CDR3 comprises 16 residues. Here the CDR3 DNA reads TGTGCCAGCAGTTTATTGAGGACAGGGGGCACCGGGGAGCTGTTTTTT. It encodes CASSLLRTGGTGELFF.

The rearrangement links TRBV7-9 to TRBJ2-3; the D call may be TRBD1 or TRBD2 (5 bases each). The V gene's germline CDR1 is SEHNR and CDR2 FQNEAQ (reference sequence). This CDR3 has 14 residues. Trimming shortened V by 6 bases and J by 2 bases, and 12 bases separated the two germline ends. In nucleotides, the CDR3 is TGTGCCAGCAGGGAAGGGACGGCCACAGATACGCAGTATTTT. It yields the protein CASREGTATDTQYF.

The chain has TRBV12-3 or TRBV12-4 and TRBJ1-2; 10 nucleotides align to TRBD1. J was trimmed by 5 bases and V by 6 bases; bases with no gene match: 6. CDR3 length equals 14 residues. The CDR3 is CASSDRGRLYGYTF. Written as DNA, the CDR3 is TGTGCCAGCAGCGACAGGGGGCGTTTGTATGGCTACACCTTC.

The chain employs TRBV6-6 and TRBJ1-2, with TRBD1 as a possible D gene (6 bases). V shed 5 bases and J shed 8 bases, with 18 bases lying between them. CDR3 length equals 14 residues. Germline assignment: CDR1 MNHNY and CDR2 SVGAGI (reference sequence). The DNA for the CDR3 is TGTGCCAGCAGTAGCGGACAGTTTAGAGGAGGCTACACCTTC. Residues: CASSSGQFRGGYTF.

CDR3 sequence: CASSVVPYRTESPLHF. CDR3 nucleotides: TGTGCCAGCAGCGTAGTCCCTTACCGGACAGAGTCACCCCTCCACTTT. This chain connects TRBV9 to TRBJ1-6, with D possibly TRBD1 on 6 matching bases. Germline loops: CDR1 SGDLS, CDR2 YYNGEE. This CDR3 comprises 16 residues. V shed 0 bases and J shed 10 bases, with 17 bases lying between them.

The CDR3: CASSAASGNYNEQFF. The CDR3 coding sequence is TGTGCCAGCAGCGCAGCTAGCGGAAACTACAATGAGCAGTTCTTC. This chain connects TRBV9 to TRBJ2-1, with 7 bases that match TRBD2. CDR1 and CDR2 (germline): SGDLS, YYNGEE. Unmatched junction bases numbered 6, after V lost 3 bases and J lost 3 bases. The CDR3 contains 15 residues.

This clonotype has only a few counts. The chain joins TRBV3-1 to TRBJ2-3; 10 positions match TRBD2. The trim removed 6 bases at V and 10 bases at J, leaving 4 bases unmatched. Germline assignment: CDR1 LGHDT and CDR2 YNNKEL (reference sequence). This CDR3 has 12 residues. The CDR3 bases are TGTGCCAGCAGGCATAGCGGGGGGTCGCAGTATTTT. This gives the protein CASRHSGGSQYF.

The V call is TRBV7-2, the J call TRBJ2-5; D unresolved. The V end was cut by 6 bases, the J end by 1 base, with 9 bases between. The CDR3 spans 13 residues. Germline lookup yields CDR1 SGHTA and CDR2 FQGNSA. This chain's CDR3 is CASRTLTQETQYF. CDR3 nucleotide sequence: TGTGCCAGCAGAACACTTACCCAAGAGACCCAGTACTTC.

This rearrangement joins TRBV6-6 to TRBJ2-7, with D tentatively TRBD2 (5 bases). V was shortened by 4 bases and J by 2 bases, with 12 bases between the two germline ends. The CDR3 covers 14 residues. The germline CDR1 and CDR2 sequences are MNHNY and SVGAGI (reference sequence). CDR3 protein: CASSSAGDAYEQYF. The CDR3, as DNA: TGTGCCAGCAGTTCCGCCGGGGATGCCTACGAGCAGTACTTC.

The J gene is TRBJ2-4, the V gene TRBV19; maybe TRBD2 (6 bases). Germline V lookup: CDR1 LNHDA, CDR2 SQIVND (reference sequence). Trimming pared 5 bases from V and 10 bases from J, leaving 18 bases between. This CDR3 region has 14 residues. The CDR3 DNA reads TGTGCCAGTAGTTCCAAGACTAGGGCGGGAATTCAGTACTTC. It yields the protein CASSSKTRAGIQYF.

This clonotype was seen only a few times. The chain couples TRBV7-2 to TRBJ2-3, with TRBD2 as a possible D gene (5 bases). The CDR3 consists of 13 residues. The V gene's germline CDR1 is SGHTA and CDR2 FQGNSA. V shed 7 bases and J shed 3 bases, with 11 bases lying between them. The DNA of the CDR3 is TGTGCCAGCAAGAGGGCAGGAACAGATACGCAGTATTTT. Translating it yields CASKRAGTDTQYF.

This clonotype was seen only a few times. This sequence joins TRBV7-3 and TRBJ2-5; TRBD2 matches 10 bases. The CDR3 sequence is 17 residues long. CDR1 is SGHTA, CDR2 FQGTGA, per germline. V lost 5 bases, J lost 3 bases, and 12 bases stayed unmatched. CDR3 sequence reads: CASSPGVAGGRKETQYF. The CDR3 coding sequence is TGTGCCAGCAGCCCAGGGGTAGCGGGGGGTCGCAAAGAGACCCAGTACTTC.

CDR3: CASRAGQGASGELFF. The CDR3 DNA is TGTGCCAGCAGAGCCGGACAGGGGGCTTCCGGGGAGCTGTTTTTT. This chain links TRBV6-5 with TRBJ2-2; 11 bases align to TRBD1. Looked up from germline, CDR1 is MNHEY and CDR2 is SVGAGI. After removal of 6 bases from V and 6 bases from J, the junction contained 6 bases not matched to a gene. This CDR3 region has 15 residues.

This CDR3 reads CASSFSDRGRTGELFF. The CDR3, as DNA: TGTGCCAGCAGTTTTTCCGACAGGGGAAGAACCGGGGAGCTGTTTTTT. The rearrangement joins TRBV28 to TRBJ2-2; 8 nucleotides match TRBD1. V shed 3 bases and J 5 bases; nucleotides not matched to a gene: 8. CDR1 is MDHEN, CDR2 SYDVKM, per germline. The length of the CDR3 is 16 residues. Full variable domain (outside the CDR3, taken from reference TRBV28 and TRBJ2-2): DVKVTQSSRYLVKRTGEKVFLECVQDMDHENMFWYRQDPGLGLRLIYFSYDVKMKEKGDIPEGYSVSREKKERFSLILESASTNQTSMYLCASSFSDRGRTGELFFGEGSRLTVL.